This passage covers 5 T cell receptor beta chains from one sample sequenced in a study of T cell changes during pregnancy in multiple sclerosis. The data were produced by immunoSEQ multiplex PCR, yet TCRdb's version contains in-frame clones alone and is incomplete. This sample has around 97,000 clones, with about 91% found just once. The material was peripheral blood, obtained after pregnancy. The receptors come from a female donor with multiple sclerosis, enrolled in a pregnancy study.

The chain uses TRBV5-1 and TRBJ1-1; TRBD1 matches at 7 bases. Germline V gives CDR1 SGHRS, CDR2 YFSETQ. The trim removed 2 bases at V and 6 bases at J, leaving 7 bases unmatched. This CDR3 has 14 amino acids. CDR3 sequence: CASSLGQASSEAFF. The CDR3 nucleotides are TGCGCCAGCAGCTTAGGACAGGCCTCATCTGAAGCTTTCTTT.

The rearrangement uses TRBV7-2 and TRBJ2-7, with a tentative D call TRBD1 (6 bases). CDR3 length: 16 amino acids. Per germline, CDR1 SGHTA and CDR2 FQGNSA. The ends were cut back, 5 bases at V and 2 bases at J, with 19 bases in the middle. The CDR3 here is CASSTRAGDGTYEQYF. CDR3 bases: TGTGCCAGCAGCACCCGGGCAGGGGATGGTACCTACGAGCAGTACTTC.

This chain joins TRBV2 and TRBJ2-7; D is perhaps TRBD2 (6 bases). CDR1 is SNHLY, CDR2 FYNNEI, per germline. This CDR3 is built from 14 residues. V was clipped by 7 bases and J by 3 bases, with 16 bases between them. This chain's CDR3 is CASNPSGGSYEQYF. CDR3 DNA: TGTGCCAGCAACCCTAGTGGGGGGAGCTACGAGCAGTACTTC.

This chain uses TRBV7-2 with TRBJ2-3; 8 nucleotides match TRBD2. The germline V gene has CDR1 SGHTA and CDR2 FQGNSA. The CDR3 runs 14 residues. J gave up 4 bases and V 5 bases, and 5 bases lay outside the gene matches. CDR3 sequence reads: CASSRAGGPDTQYF. DNA for the CDR3: TGTGCCAGCAGCAGGGCGGGGGGCCCAGATACGCAGTATTTT.

The chain uses TRBV10-1 and TRBJ1-1, with D unclear. V lost 8 bases and J lost 4, with 14 bases in between. Germline CDR1 is WNHNN and CDR2 is SYGVQD (reference sequence). The CDR3 totals 13 residues. The CDR3 region has the DNA TGCGCCAGCTCAAACATCGGGAGCACTGAAGCTTTCTTT. Its translation is CASSNIGSTEAFF.